A selection of T cell receptor beta chains follows, all from one sample in a study of monozygotic twins with inflammatory bowel disease. TCRdb re-analyzed the 5' RACE reads; it lists each CDR3 protein once, without DNA. Its table records some 150,000 distinct CDR3 sequences. The sequencing sample was made of blood. The receptors derive from a human donor with ulcerative colitis or Crohn's disease, or a healthy co-twin of an affected twin (not recorded which). The CDR3 runs from the conserved cysteine through the conserved F or W.

V	J	CDR3
TRBV5-1	TRBJ2-2	CASSLEASGTNTGELFF
TRBV12-3/TRBV12-4	TRBJ2-5	CASSLGSGATEETQYF
TRBV10-3	TRBJ1-1	CAIRTGENTEAFF
TRBV18	TRBJ2-5	CASSPLEQETQYF
TRBV27	TRBJ2-3	CASKTNGFTDTQYF
TRBV7-9	TRBJ2-2	CASSLSSAYTGELFF
TRBV21-1	TRBJ2-2	CASSKRRYLDTGELFF
TRBV9	TRBJ2-3	CASSNGLAGGDTQYF
TRBV5-1	TRBJ2-7	CASSRDMSSYEQYF
TRBV7-2	TRBJ2-2	CASSLASGEGTGELFF
TRBV12-3/TRBV12-4	TRBJ1-5	CASSDLRTANNQPQHF
TRBV20-1	TRBJ2-2	CSARHPSGSIGELFF
TRBV5-1	TRBJ2-7	CASNDRDAVIDWHEQYF
TRBV5-1	TRBJ2-2	CASRLPGTANTGELFF
TRBV30	TRBJ2-2	CAWDGGANTGELFF
TRBV3-1	TRBJ2-3	CASSQEGWGDTQYF
TRBV7-9	TRBJ1-1	CASSPFQGGDTEAFF
TRBV28	TRBJ1-3	CASTLGLGRSGNTIYF
TRBV5-1	TRBJ2-6	CASSLWVTGPSSGANVLTF
TRBV5-1	TRBJ1-1	CASSGRTGSHDTEAFF
TRBV5-1	TRBJ1-2	CASSTDQYGYTF
TRBV3-1	TRBJ2-7	CASSQDVWSNEQYF
TRBV19	TRBJ1-2	CASSYRMAGYTF
TRBV10-3	TRBJ2-5	CAISESTFRGSQETQYF
TRBV6-2/TRBV6-3	TRBJ2-5	CASSPGGSGETQYF
TRBV23-1	TRBJ2-5	CASSHRGLTPQETQYF
TRBV5-6	TRBJ1-2	CASSLAGNYGYTF
TRBV6-5	TRBJ1-5	CASSSSGTGGNQPQHF
TRBV5-5	TRBJ2-7	CASSLGLYYEQYF
TRBV7-9	TRBJ1-5	CASSLGLQEGQPQHF